These 28 T cell receptor beta chains share one sample of origin, sequenced in a study of T cells after yellow fever vaccination. Each CDR3 protein is one row after TCRdb ran MiXCR on the 5' RACE reads. The sample has 150,000 to 200,000 distinct CDR3 sequences, 9.5% to 11% seen once; the top ten hold 30% to 45%. The sequencing here drew on CD8+ T cells sorted from PBMCs, taken 15 days after the yellow fever booster vaccination. These receptors originate from a man younger than 35 who received the YFV17D yellow fever vaccine.

The V gene is TRBV23-1, the J gene TRBJ2-3, with D possibly TRBD2 on 7 matching bases. TRBV23-1 is placed among ORFs of uncertain function. This CDR3 comprises 15 residues. The V and J ends lost 4 bases and 6 bases respectively, with 17 bases between them. CDR3: CASSPAGAAGDTQYF. The CDR3 nucleotides read TGCGCCAGCAGTCCGGCGGGGGCCGCGGGGGATACGCAGTATTTT.

The rearrangement joins TRBV6-5 to TRBJ2-5; maybe TRBD1 (6 bases). V gave up 6 bases and J gave up 1 base, with 15 bases separating them. Germline values: CDR1 MNHEY, CDR2 SVGAGI. The CDR3 extends over 15 amino acids. CDR3 nucleotide sequence: TGTGCCAGCAGCCCCTGGGGGACAACCCAAGAGACCCAGTACTTC. This sequence encodes CASSPWGTTQETQYF.

This clonotype was seen a handful of times. J is TRBJ2-5 and V is TRBV3-1, with TRBD2 matching 7 bases. With 0 bases clipped from V and 1 base from J, the junction kept 5 bases outside the gene matches. This CDR3 spans 16 amino acids. The germline CDR1 and CDR2 sequences are LGHDT and YNNKEL (reference sequence). The CDR3, as DNA: TGTGCCAGCAGCCAAGAAACTAGCGTTTCCCAAGAGACCCAGTACTTC. It codes for CASSQETSVSQETQYF.

The chain carries TRBV5-5 and TRBJ1-3, with 7 nucleotides matching TRBD1. Trimming cost V 6 bases and J 2 bases; bases outside gene matches: 8. The V gene's germline CDR1 is SGHKS and CDR2 YYEKEE (reference sequence). CDR3 length equals 15 residues. In nucleotides, the CDR3 is TGTGCCAGCATGGGGTCCGGGACAGCTGGAAACACCATATATTTT. Its translation is CASMGSGTAGNTIYF. Full variable domain (rest looked up from reference TRBV5-5 and TRBJ1-3): DAGVTQSPTHLIKTRGQQVTLRCSPISGHKSVSWYQQVLGQGPQFIFQYYEKEERGRGNFPDRFSARQFPNYSSELNVNALLLGDSALYLCASMGSGTAGNTIYFGEGSWLTVV.

This clonotype has just a few counts. The chain couples TRBV29-1 to TRBJ1-2; 8 bases are a match to TRBD1. CDR3 length: 15 residues. The V and J ends lost 0 bases and 6 bases, in that order; junction bases with no gene match: 9. Germline CDR1 is SQVTM and CDR2 is ANQGSEA. The CDR3 sequence: CSVEEGAGGGDGYTF. In DNA form, the CDR3 reads TGCAGCGTTGAAGAAGGGGCAGGGGGCGGGGATGGCTACACCTTC. Full variable domain (outside the CDR3, taken from reference TRBV29-1 and TRBJ1-2): SAVISQKPSRDICQRGTSLTIQCQVDSQVTMMFWYRQQPGQSLTLIATANQGSEATYESGFVIDKFPISRPNLTFSTLTVSNMSPEDSSIYLCSVEEGAGGGDGYTFGSGTRLTVV.

This chain uses TRBV6-1 with TRBJ2-5; unclear D gene. Germline V gives CDR1 MNHNS, CDR2 SASEGT. Trimming took off 4 bases at V and 2 bases at J, with 2 bases between the two ends. The CDR3 spans 11 residues. The CDR3 protein is CASSAQETQYF. In DNA form, the CDR3 reads TGTGCCAGCAGTGCGCAAGAGACCCAGTACTTC.

This chain uses TRBV29-1 with TRBJ2-1; D remains unclear. The CDR3 consists of 12 residues. Germline CDR1 reads SQVTM; CDR2 reads ANQGSEA. The ends were cut back, 0 bases at V and 10 bases at J, with 10 bases in the middle. CDR3 region: CSVEDVFLEQFF. The CDR3, as DNA: TGCAGCGTTGAAGATGTATTTTTAGAGCAGTTCTTC.

This chain links TRBV4-1 with TRBJ2-7; tentative D call: TRBD1 (6 bases). From germline, CDR1 is MGHRA and CDR2 YSYEKL. V was shortened by 8 bases and J by 3 bases, with 14 bases between the two germline ends. The CDR3 runs 13 residues. The CDR3 bases are TGCGCCAGCGCCTGGGACAACGACTACGAGCAGTACTTC. Residues: CASAWDNDYEQYF.

The gene calls are TRBV4-1 and TRBJ2-3; D is undetermined. The CDR3 has 10 residues. V was pared by 8 bases and J by 3 bases, with 3 bases between. In germline, CDR1 is MGHRA, CDR2 YSYEKL. Here the CDR3 reads CASGTDTQYF. CDR3 DNA: TGCGCCAGCGGAACAGATACGCAGTATTTT.

The chain uses TRBV6-2 or TRBV6-3 and TRBJ2-5, with 8 bases that match TRBD1. This CDR3 contains 15 residues. Trimming at V came to 7 bases and at J to 4 bases, leaving 11 bases not matched to a gene. CDR1 is MNHEY, CDR2 SVGEGT, per germline. CDR3 nucleotide sequence: TGTGCCAGCACTTGGAACAGGGGGATAAGAGAGACCCAGTACTTC. This encodes CASTWNRGIRETQYF.

This clonotype was observed many times. J is TRBJ2-1 and V is TRBV6-2 or TRBV6-3; a weak D match, TRBD2 (6 bases). The CDR3 covers 14 residues. Germline values: CDR1 MNHEY, CDR2 SVGEGT. The germline V and J ends were trimmed by 8 bases and 0 bases, with 11 bases remaining between them. The CDR3 DNA reads as TGTGCCAGCGGACTATCCATCTCCTACAATGAGCAGTTCTTC. Its protein product is CASGLSISYNEQFF.

This rearrangement joins TRBV24-1 to TRBJ2-5, with TRBD2 identical over 7 bases. The CDR3 runs to 15 residues. CDR1 KGHDR and CDR2 SFDVKD come from the germline V gene. Trimming at V came to 6 bases and at J to 5 bases, leaving 11 bases not matched to a gene. As DNA, the CDR3 is TGTGCCACCAGTCGTGGCATGGGGGGGTGGGAGACCCAGTACTTC. Encoded protein: CATSRGMGGWETQYF.

This clonotype was detected only a few times. The chain employs TRBV29-1 and TRBJ1-1, with 9 bases identical to TRBD1. This CDR3 region has 12 residues. Germline V gene lookup returns CDR1 SQVTM and CDR2 ANQGSEA. Trimming at V came to 7 bases and at J to 6 bases, leaving 6 bases not matched to a gene. The CDR3 region has the DNA TGCAGCGCGCGGACAGGGGACGCTGAAGCTTTCTTT. This encodes CSARTGDAEAFF.

This clonotype has ten or more counts. V usage is TRBV7-2 and J usage is TRBJ1-5; no definite D call. Germline V CDR1 and CDR2: SGHTA, FQGNSA. Between the trimmed V and J ends, which lost 5 bases and 9 bases, there was a span of 14 bases. The CDR3 is 13 residues long. In nucleotides, the CDR3 is TGTGCCAGCAGCGAGGCAGGCCTGCGGCCCCAGCATTTT. Translating gives CASSEAGLRPQHF.

This clonotype was seen a handful of times. As DNA, the CDR3 is TGCGCCAGCAGCCACCCCCGAGGGGATAGCGGGGAGCTGTTTTTT. Protein: CASSHPRGDSGELFF. V gene TRBV4-1 combines with J gene TRBJ2-2; D tentatively fits TRBD1 or TRBD2 (5 bases each). Trimming removed 3 bases at V and 7 bases at J, with 15 bases between. Germline V CDR1 and CDR2: MGHRA, YSYEKL. This CDR3 has 15 amino acids.

The genes are TRBV10-3 and TRBJ1-5; 7 bases line up with TRBD1. This CDR3 spans 16 amino acids. The ends lost 3 bases at V and 7 bases at J; junction bases unmatched: 12. The germline CDR1 and CDR2 sequences are ENHRY and SYGVKD. The CDR3 protein is CAISETRQGVGQPQHF. The CDR3 DNA sequence: TGTGCCATCAGTGAAACCCGACAGGGCGTAGGACAGCCCCAGCATTTT.

The chain recombines TRBV23-1 with TRBJ2-5; 8 bases fit TRBD1. TRBV23-1 is designated an ORF whose function remains uncertain. Trimming at V came to 1 base and at J to 11 bases, leaving 6 bases not matched to a gene. The CDR3 extends over 13 amino acids. The CDR3 nucleotides read TGCGCCAGCAGTCAATGGCCCCGGACAGGGCAGTACTTC. This encodes CASSQWPRTGQYF.

This clonotype was observed a handful of times. The V call is TRBV7-2, the J call TRBJ2-7; unclear D gene. The CDR3 sequence is 13 residues long. V was trimmed by 1 base and J by 2 bases, leaving 6 bases between them. CDR1 is SGHTA, CDR2 FQGNSA, per germline. The CDR3 loop reads CASSLELPYEQYF. CDR3 sequence (DNA): TGTGCCAGCAGCTTAGAACTACCCTACGAGCAGTACTTC.

Only a few counts were recorded for this clonotype. The J gene is TRBJ2-1, the V gene TRBV5-1; D may be TRBD1 (7 bases). This CDR3 contains 14 residues. Germline CDR1 and CDR2: SGHRS and YFSETQ. Trimming removed 8 bases at V and 8 bases at J, with 20 bases between. The CDR3 is CASWDSRGVDEQFF. CDR3 in DNA: TGCGCCAGTTGGGACTCCAGGGGGGTCGATGAGCAGTTCTTC.

This clonotype was observed a handful of times. The chain recombines TRBV4-2 with TRBJ1-2, with 7 bases fitting TRBD1. The CDR3 totals 15 residues. Germline V gene sequence: CDR1 LGHNA, CDR2 YNFKEQ. Trimming removed 0 bases from V and 5 bases from J; junction bases left unmatched: 6. In DNA form, the CDR3 reads TGTGCCAGCAGCCAAGAAGGGGGCCTCCTGTATGGCTACACCTTC. Its protein product is CASSQEGGLLYGYTF.

The chain couples TRBV25-1 to TRBJ1-1; no clear D gene. In germline, CDR1 is MGHDK, CDR2 SYGVNS. The CDR3 runs 12 residues. V was trimmed by 2 bases and J by 7 bases, leaving 8 bases between them. CDR3 bases: TGTGCCAGCAGTGAACGGCTAAATGAAGCTTTCTTT. Its protein product is CASSERLNEAFF.

The chain uses TRBV12-3 or TRBV12-4 and TRBJ1-2; D unresolved. Trimming removed 3 bases from V and 8 bases from J, with 4 bases in between. The CDR3 consists of 10 residues. CDR3 coding DNA: TGTGCCAGCAGTTTGAACGGCTACACCTTC. The encoded protein is CASSLNGYTF.

This clonotype showed up just a few times. The CDR3 protein is CASSYFWDRERASYEQYF. The CDR3 DNA reads TGTGCCAGCAGTTACTTTTGGGACAGGGAGAGAGCGTCCTACGAGCAGTACTTC. The chain uses TRBV6-2 or TRBV6-3 and TRBJ2-7; 9 bases map to TRBD1. J lost 1 base, V lost 1 base, and 11 bases had no gene match. CDR3 length: 18 residues. The germline gives CDR1 MNHEY, CDR2 SVGEGT.

In its sample, this clonotype was seen a few times. The chain links TRBV12-3 or TRBV12-4 to TRBJ2-3, with 9 nucleotides matching TRBD1. The CDR3 has 14 residues. V lost 6 bases, J lost 4 bases, and 5 bases stayed unmatched. The CDR3 coding sequence is TGTGCCAGCAGGGCCACAGGGGGCGCAGATACGCAGTATTTT. It encodes CASRATGGADTQYF.

This clonotype was recorded a few times. The V and J genes are TRBV7-6 and TRBJ1-1; no firm D call. V lost 5 bases and J lost 6, with 13 bases in between. The CDR3 loop spans 13 amino acids. Germline CDR1 SGHVS, CDR2 FNYEAQ. CDR3 in amino acids: CASSPRLGSEAFF. The CDR3 nucleotides are TGTGCCAGCAGCCCCCGGCTAGGGTCTGAAGCTTTCTTT.

This clonotype has just a few counts. This CDR3 is CASMVGQGFREQYF. The DNA of the CDR3 is TGTGCCAGCATGGTAGGACAGGGGTTTCGGGAGCAGTACTTC. The chain links TRBV27 to TRBJ2-7; 9 positions agree with TRBD1. V gave up 7 bases and J gave up 7 bases; unmatched junction bases: 11. Germline assignment: CDR1 MNHEY and CDR2 SMNVEV (reference sequence). CDR3 length: 14 residues.

This clonotype was found a few times. The chain has TRBV6-5 and TRBJ2-7; tentative D call: TRBD2 (6 bases). Germline V gene lookup returns CDR1 MNHEY and CDR2 SVGAGI. The V end was cut by 2 bases, the J end by 4 bases, with 9 bases between. The CDR3 is 13 amino acids. The CDR3 reads CASSYTGGYEQYF. The CDR3, as DNA: TGTGCCAGCAGTTACACAGGAGGGTACGAGCAGTACTTC.

This clonotype was detected a few times. The chain recombines TRBV11-2 with TRBJ2-7; D may be TRBD1 or TRBD2 (5 bases each). Germline-derived CDR1 and CDR2 are SGHAT and FQNNGV. The CDR3 is 15 amino acids. Between the trimmed V and J ends, which lost 4 bases and 6 bases, there was a span of 19 bases. The CDR3 DNA is TGTGCCAGCAGCTCCCGGGGTTGGGGGTCCCTCGAGCAGTACTTC. Translation: CASSSRGWGSLEQYF.